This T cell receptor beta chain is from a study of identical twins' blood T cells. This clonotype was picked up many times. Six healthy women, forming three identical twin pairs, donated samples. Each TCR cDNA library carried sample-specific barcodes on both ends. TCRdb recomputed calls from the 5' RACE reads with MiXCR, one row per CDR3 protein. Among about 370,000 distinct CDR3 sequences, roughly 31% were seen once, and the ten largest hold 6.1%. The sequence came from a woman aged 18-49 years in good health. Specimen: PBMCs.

The CDR3 DNA sequence: TGTGCCAGCAGTGAGAGGAACGAAGCTTATGGCTACACCTTC. This encodes CASSERNEAYGYTF. The chain joins TRBV2 to TRBJ1-2; no clear D. Trimming removed 3 bases from V and 5 bases from J, with 13 bases in between. Germline CDR1 SNHLY, CDR2 FYNNEI. CDR3 length equals 14 residues. The full variable domain, completed using reference TRBV2 and TRBJ1-2, is EPEVTQTPSHQVTQMGQEVILRCVPISNHLYFYWYRQILGQKVEFLVSFYNNEISEKSEIFDDQFSVERPDGSNFTLKIRSTKLEDSAMYFCASSERNEAYGYTFGSGTRLTVV.